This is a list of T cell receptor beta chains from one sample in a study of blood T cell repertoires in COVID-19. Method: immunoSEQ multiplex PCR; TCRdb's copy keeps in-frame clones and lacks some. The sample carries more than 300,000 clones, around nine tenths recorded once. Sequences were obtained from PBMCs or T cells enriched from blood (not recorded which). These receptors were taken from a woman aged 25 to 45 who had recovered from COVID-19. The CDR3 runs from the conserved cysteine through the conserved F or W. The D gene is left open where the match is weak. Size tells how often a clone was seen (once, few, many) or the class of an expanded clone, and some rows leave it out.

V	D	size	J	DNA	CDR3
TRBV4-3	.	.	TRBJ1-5	TGCGCCAGCAGCCAAGAACAGGTGGGGGGTAATAGCAATCAGCCCCAGCATTTT	CASSQEQVGGNSNQPQHF
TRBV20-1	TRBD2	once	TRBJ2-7	TGCAGTGCTAGTGGCCCGGGACTAGAGAGTATGGAGCAGTACTTC	CSASGPGLESMEQYF
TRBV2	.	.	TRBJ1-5	TGTGCCAGCAGTGAAGAGAGACAGGAATATCAGCCCCAGCATTTT	CASSEERQEYQPQHF
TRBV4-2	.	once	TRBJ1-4	TGTGCCAGCAGCCAAGATAATCGTAAACTGTTTTTT	CASSQDNRKLFF
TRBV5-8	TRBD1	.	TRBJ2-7	TGTGCCAGCACCAAGAGGGGGCAGGGGGCGGATGAGCAGTACTTC	CASTKRGQGADEQYF
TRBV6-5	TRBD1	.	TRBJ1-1	TGTGCCAGCACTAGGGACAGCCTTCACACTGAAGCTTTCTTT	CASTRDSLHTEAFF
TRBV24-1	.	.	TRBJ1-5	TGTGCCACCAGTGATTTGATAAGGGGGAGTCAGCCCCAGCATTTT	CATSDLIRGSQPQHF
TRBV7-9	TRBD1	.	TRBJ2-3	TGTGCCAGCAGCTCTTACCGGGACAGGGGTTTCGATACGCAGTATTTT	CASSSYRDRGFDTQYF
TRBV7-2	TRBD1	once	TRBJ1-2	TGTGCCAGCAGCTTGGGGACAGGGGAGATCGGCGGCTACACCTTC	CASSLGTGEIGGYTF
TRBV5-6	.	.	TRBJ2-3	TGTGCCAGCACCCCCATACCTACTGGCACAGATACGCAGTATTTT	CASTPIPTGTDTQYF
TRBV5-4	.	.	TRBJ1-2	TGTGCCAGCGCCCCGGGACACAACTATGGCTACACCTTC	CASAPGHNYGYTF
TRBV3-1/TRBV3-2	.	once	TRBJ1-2	TGTGCCAGCAGCCAAGATCGAGGTGGCTACACCTTC	CASSQDRGGYTF
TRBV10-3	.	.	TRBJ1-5	TGTGCCATCAGTGAGTCGTCAGGGGCGGGCAATCAGCCCCAGCATTTT	CAISESSGAGNQPQHF
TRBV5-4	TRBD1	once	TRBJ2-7	TGTGCCAGCAGCCGCAACGACAGGGGTCCCTACGAGCAGTACTTC	CASSRNDRGPYEQYF
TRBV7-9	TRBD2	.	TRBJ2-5	TGTGCCAGCAGCCCTCCGACTAGCGGAAAAGAGACCCAGTACTTC	CASSPPTSGKETQYF
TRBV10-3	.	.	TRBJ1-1	TGTGCCATCAGTGACCCCGCAATGTCCGGGACTAACACTGAAGCTTTCTTT	CAISDPAMSGTNTEAFF
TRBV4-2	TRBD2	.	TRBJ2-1	TGTGCCAGCAGCCCCCTAGGGGGGAAATTGACTAGCGGGACTTTCGGGTCCTACAATGAGCAGTTCTTC	CASSPLGGKLTSGTFGSYNEQFF
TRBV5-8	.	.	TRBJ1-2	TGTGCCAGCAGCTTGTTAACAGGCCTTTACGGCTACACCTTC	CASSLLTGLYGYTF
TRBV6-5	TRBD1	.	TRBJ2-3	TGTGCCAGCAGTTCGAGGGGACAGGGGGTATCAGATACGCAGTATTTT	CASSSRGQGVSDTQYF
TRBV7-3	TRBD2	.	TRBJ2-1	TGTGCCAGCAGCCTCCGGGGACTAGCGGGAGGGGCTGAGCAGTTCTTC	CASSLRGLAGGAEQFF
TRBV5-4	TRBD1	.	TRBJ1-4	TGTGCCAGCAGTAGAGGGGGCGCCGATGAAAAACTGTTTTTT	CASSRGGADEKLFF
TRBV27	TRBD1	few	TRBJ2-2	TGTGCCAGCAGTTTTGGATGGGGACAGGGTGTGACCGGGGAGCTGTTTTTT	CASSFGWGQGVTGELFF
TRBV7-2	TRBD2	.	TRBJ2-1	TGTGCCAGCAGTGCCGGGACTAGTGGCCGAGGAGTGCTCTTC	CASSAGTSGRGVLF
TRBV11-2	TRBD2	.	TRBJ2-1	TGTGCCAGCAGCTTAGGGACTAGCGGGAGTAGTTCCTACAATGAGCAGTTCTTC	CASSLGTSGSSSYNEQFF
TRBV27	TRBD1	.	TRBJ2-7	TGTGCCAGCAGAATCTCGGGACAGGGCTACGAGCAGTACTTC	CASRISGQGYEQYF
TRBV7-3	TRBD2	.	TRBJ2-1	TGTGCCAGCAGCTTAACTAGCGGGAATGAAGATGAGCAGTTCTTC	CASSLTSGNEDEQFF
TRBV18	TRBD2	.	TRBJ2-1	TGTGCCAGCTCGCAGGGTGGCGGGAGGGCCCCCTACAATGAGCAGTTCTTC	CASSQGGGRAPYNEQFF
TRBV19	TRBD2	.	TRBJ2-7	TGTGCCAGTAGTACAACTAGCGGAACTTCCTACGAGCAGTACTTC	CASSTTSGTSYEQYF
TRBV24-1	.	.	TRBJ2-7	TGTGCCACCCCCCGGGGGAGACATTCCTACGAGCAGTACTTC	CATPRGRHSYEQYF
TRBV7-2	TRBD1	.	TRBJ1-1	TGTGCCAGCAGCTTAACGACAGGGTCGATTAACACTGAAGCTTTCTTT	CASSLTTGSINTEAFF
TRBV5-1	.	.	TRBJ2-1	TGCGCCAGCACTATTCAAGGTAGCAGCTCCTACAATGAGCAGTTCTTC	CASTIQGSSSYNEQFF
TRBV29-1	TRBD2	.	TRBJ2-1	TGCAGCGTCCTAGCGGGAGGGGCGGAGTTCTTC	CSVLAGGAEFF
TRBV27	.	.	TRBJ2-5	TGTGCCAGCAGCGAGGAACCAGTGGAGACCCAGTACTTC	CASSEEPVETQYF
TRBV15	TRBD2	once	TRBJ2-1	TGTGCCACCAGCCCCCGAGGACTAGTTACCCTCTACAATGAGCAGTTCTTC	CATSPRGLVTLYNEQFF
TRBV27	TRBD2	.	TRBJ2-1	TGTGCCAGCAGTCGCAGCGGGAGGGCCGGGAACAATGAGCAGTTCTTC	CASSRSGRAGNNEQFF
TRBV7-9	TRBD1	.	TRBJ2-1	TGTGCCAGCAGCTTTACCAGGGGGCAAAACAATGAGCAGTTCTTC	CASSFTRGQNNEQFF
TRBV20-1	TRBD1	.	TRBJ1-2	TGCAGTGCTAGTAACAGGGGGCTTGACTATGGCTACACCTTC	CSASNRGLDYGYTF
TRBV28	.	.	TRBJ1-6	TGTGCCAGCAGCCTTCTGGACGGGACATCACCCCTCCACTTT	CASSLLDGTSPLHF
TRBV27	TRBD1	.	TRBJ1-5	TGTGCCAGCAGCGATACAGGGGGTTGGAATCAGCCCCAGCATTTT	CASSDTGGWNQPQHF
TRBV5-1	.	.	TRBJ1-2	TGCGCCAGCAGCTTGGAGTACGGGGCTAACTATGGCTACACCTTC	CASSLEYGANYGYTF
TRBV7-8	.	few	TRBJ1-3	TGTGCCAGCAGCTTGGGTGAAAGGGGCTCGGGAAACACCATATATTTT	CASSLGERGSGNTIYF
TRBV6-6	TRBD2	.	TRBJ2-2	TGTGCCACCCGGACTAGCGGGAGGGCCAGGTCCGGGGAGCTGTTTTTT	CATRTSGRARSGELFF
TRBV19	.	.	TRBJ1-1	TGTGCCAGTAGGGACAGATTGAACACTGAAGCTTTCTTT	CASRDRLNTEAFF
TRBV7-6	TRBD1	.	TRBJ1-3	TGTGCCAGCAGCTTAACTCAGGGGGGCTACTCTGGAAACACCATATATTTT	CASSLTQGGYSGNTIYF
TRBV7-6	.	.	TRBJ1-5	TGTGCCAGCAGCTTATCGCAGCCGGGTTTTCAGAATCAGCCCCAGCATTTT	CASSLSQPGFQNQPQHF
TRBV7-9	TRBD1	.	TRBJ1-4	TGTGCCAGCAGCCCCGGACAGGGAACGGTGGACGGTGAAAAACTGTTTTTT	CASSPGQGTVDGEKLFF
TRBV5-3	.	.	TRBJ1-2	TGTGCCAGAAGCTTGTCCGGGGATGGCTACACCTTC	CARSLSGDGYTF
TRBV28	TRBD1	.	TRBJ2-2	TGTGCCATGGGACAGGCGAACACCGGGGAGCTGTTTTTT	CAMGQANTGELFF
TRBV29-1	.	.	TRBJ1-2	TGCAGCGGAAGCAGGGGCGCTAACTATGGCTACACCTTC	CSGSRGANYGYTF
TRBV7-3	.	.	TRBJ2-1	TGTGCCAGCAGCTTGGACGGGACACAAAACCTGAGGGGTACGTTCTTC	CASSLDGTQNLRGTFF